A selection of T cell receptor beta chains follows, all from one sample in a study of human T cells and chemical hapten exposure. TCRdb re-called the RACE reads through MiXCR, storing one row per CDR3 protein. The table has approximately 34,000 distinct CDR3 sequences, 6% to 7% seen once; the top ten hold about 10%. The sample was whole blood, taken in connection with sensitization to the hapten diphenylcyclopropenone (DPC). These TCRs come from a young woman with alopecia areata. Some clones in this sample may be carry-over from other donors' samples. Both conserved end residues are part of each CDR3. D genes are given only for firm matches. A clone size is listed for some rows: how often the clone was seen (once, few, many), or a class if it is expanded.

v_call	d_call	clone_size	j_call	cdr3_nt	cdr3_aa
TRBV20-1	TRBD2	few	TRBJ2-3	TGCAGTGCTAGCGGGGGGGCGGTGGCAGATACGCAGTATTTT	CSASGGAVADTQYF
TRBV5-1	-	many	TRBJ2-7	TGCGCCAGCAGCTTGTTGGGGGCGAACGAGCAGTACTTC	CASSLLGANEQYF
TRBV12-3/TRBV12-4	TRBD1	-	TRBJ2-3	TGTGCCAGCTCGACAGGGATCACAGATACGCAGTATTTT	CASSTGITDTQYF
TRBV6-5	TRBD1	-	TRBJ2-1	TGTGCCAGCAGTTACGGGACAGGGGTGGATGAGCAGTTCTTC	CASSYGTGVDEQFF
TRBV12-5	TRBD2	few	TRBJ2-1	TGTGCTAGTGGTGAGGGACTAGCGGAAAATGAGCAGTTCTTC	CASGEGLAENEQFF
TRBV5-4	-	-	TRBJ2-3	TGTGCCAGCAGCTTGTCAGTAACAGATACGCAGTATTTT	CASSLSVTDTQYF
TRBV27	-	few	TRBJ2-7	TGTGCCAGCAGTTCAGGGCCCTACGAGCAGTACTTC	CASSSGPYEQYF
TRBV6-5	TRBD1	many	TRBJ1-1	TGTGCCAGCAGTTACATCACAGGGGGGGACACTGAAGCTTTCTTT	CASSYITGGDTEAFF
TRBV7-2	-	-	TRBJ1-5	TGTGCCAGCAGCGGGCAGGAGGTTCAGCCCCAGCATTTT	CASSGQEVQPQHF
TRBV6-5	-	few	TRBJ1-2	TGTGCCAGCAGTCGATCCGGGACAAAGAACACCGACACCTTC	CASSRSGTKNTDTF
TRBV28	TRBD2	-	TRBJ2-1	TGTGCCAGCGGACGGGCATGGACGGGGGGGTTTAATGAGCAGTTCTTC	CASGRAWTGGFNEQFF
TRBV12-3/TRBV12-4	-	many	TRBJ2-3	TGTGCCAGCACCCTATTCAGGGGTAGCACAGATACGCAGTATTTT	CASTLFRGSTDTQYF
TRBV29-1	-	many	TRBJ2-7	TGCAGCGTTTCTGCTGGTGAGCAGTACTTC	CSVSAGEQYF
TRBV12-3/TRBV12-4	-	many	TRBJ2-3	-	CASSFGEGTDTQYF
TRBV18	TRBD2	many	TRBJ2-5	TGTGCCAGCTCACCCTCGGGAGGGGAGACCCAGTACTTC	CASSPSGGETQYF
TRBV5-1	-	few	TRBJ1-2	TGCGCCAGCAGCTTATCATGGGGAAGCTATGGCTACACCTTC	CASSLSWGSYGYTF
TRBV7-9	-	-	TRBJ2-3	TGTGCCAGCAGCCCGGACAGCACAGATACGCAGTATTTT	CASSPDSTDTQYF